The 16 T cell receptor beta chains listed next were all sequenced from one sample in a study of cytomegalovirus exposure and HLA in healthy donors. PCR used 60 Vbeta primers and 13 Jbeta primers. This table comes from immunoSEQ multiplex PCR, and its TCRdb copy is limited to in-frame clones, with some not included. Among tens of thousands of clones, about 70% were seen once, and the ten largest hold more than 5.5%. Sequencing used PBMCs. These receptors were taken from a woman between 50 and 59 years old in good health and CMV-seropositive.

The rearrangement uses TRBV6-1 and TRBJ1-4; D ambiguous. Germline CDR1 MNHNS, CDR2 SASEGT. The CDR3 extends over 13 amino acids. V was clipped by 8 bases and J by 0 bases, with 7 bases between them. In nucleotides, the CDR3 is TGTGCCAGCGGGAGATCAACTAATGAAAAACTGTTTTTT. Its translation is CASGRSTNEKLFF.

CDR3 loop: CASSLWPGTSGRSSYEQYF. In DNA, the CDR3 is TGTGCCAGCAGTTTATGGCCCGGGACTAGCGGGAGGAGCTCCTACGAGCAGTACTTC. This chain links TRBV28 with TRBJ2-7; 15 bases align to TRBD2. Germline CDR1 MDHEN, CDR2 SYDVKM. V lost 0 bases, J lost 0 bases, and 6 bases stayed unmatched. This CDR3 contains 19 residues.

The V gene is TRBV27, the J gene TRBJ2-3; 7 bases match TRBD1. The V gene end was trimmed by 7 bases and the J gene end by 2 bases; junction bases not matched to a gene: 3. The CDR3 is 13 residues long. Germline loops: CDR1 MNHEY, CDR2 SMNVEV (reference sequence). CDR3 nucleotide sequence: TGTGCCAGCAAGGGACAGAACACAGATACGCAGTATTTT. This sequence encodes CASKGQNTDTQYF.

The V call is TRBV9, the J call TRBJ1-2; no clear D gene. The CDR3 covers 16 residues. Deletions cut 4 bases from V and 6 bases from J, with 22 bases between. Looked up from germline, CDR1 is SGDLS and CDR2 is YYNGEE. The CDR3 loop reads CASSPEVRVKSDGYTF. As DNA, the CDR3 is TGTGCCAGCAGCCCAGAGGTCCGGGTTAAGTCCGATGGCTACACCTTC.

This clone is labeled medium-sized. V and J are TRBV2 and TRBJ2-1; 11 bases agree with TRBD2. The germline V gene encodes CDR1 SNHLY and CDR2 FYNNEI. This CDR3 has 16 amino acids. With 5 bases clipped from V and 5 bases from J, the junction kept 8 bases outside the gene matches. CDR3 sequence (DNA): TGTGCCAGCAGTTTAGTCCGGGGACTAGCGGACAATGAGCAGTTCTTC. This translates into CASSLVRGLADNEQFF.

V usage is TRBV30 and J usage is TRBJ1-2; TRBD1 might be the D (6 bases). Germline V lookup: CDR1 GTSNPN, CDR2 SVGIG (reference sequence). Trimming took 8 bases from V and 5 from J, leaving 12 bases between them. The CDR3 is 11 residues long. The CDR3 DNA reads as TGTGCCGCAGACAGGACATATGGCTACACCTTC. This translates into CAADRTYGYTF.

The V and J genes are TRBV7-9 and TRBJ2-2, with 7 nucleotides matching TRBD2. The CDR3 has 16 amino acids. CDR1 SEHNR and CDR2 FQNEAQ come from the germline V gene (reference sequence). The V segment lost 5 bases and the J segment 5 bases; nucleotides outside the gene matches: 11. Here the CDR3 reads CASSPGGLETTGELFF. The CDR3 DNA is TGTGCCAGCAGCCCGGGAGGACTCGAGACAACCGGGGAGCTGTTTTTT.

The J gene is TRBJ1-3, the V gene TRBV4-2, with D tentatively TRBD1 (5 bases). Looked up from germline, CDR1 is LGHNA and CDR2 is YNFKEQ. V was pared by 0 bases and J by 6 bases, with 12 bases between. The CDR3 contains 15 residues. Here the CDR3 DNA reads TGTGCCAGCAGCCAAGAACGGGGACTTGAAAACACCATATATTTT. This translates into CASSQERGLENTIYF.

The table lists this clone with a few counts. CDR3 loop: CASSPSSGSVYNEQFF. CDR3 DNA sequence: TGTGCCAGCAGCCCATCGAGCGGGAGTGTCTACAATGAGCAGTTCTTC. V usage is TRBV5-4 and J usage is TRBJ2-1; 8 bases fit TRBD2. Germline V gene data show CDR1 as SGHNT and CDR2 as YYREEE (reference sequence). The CDR3 consists of 16 residues. The V segment lost 4 bases and the J segment 3 bases; nucleotides outside the gene matches: 9.

The chain joins TRBV27 to TRBJ2-2; 7 positions match TRBD2. V shed 7 bases and J 6 bases; nucleotides not matched to a gene: 11. Germline V gene sequence: CDR1 MNHEY, CDR2 SMNVEV (reference sequence). CDR3 size: 15 residues. The CDR3 reads CASNPGLLNPGELFF. CDR3 DNA: TGTGCCAGCAACCCGGGACTACTCAATCCCGGGGAGCTGTTTTTT.

The chain is built from TRBV11-2 and TRBJ2-7; 10 nucleotides line up with TRBD1. V trimming: 1 base; J trimming: 4 bases; junction bases outside the gene matches: 4. CDR1 is SGHAT, CDR2 FQNNGV, per germline. The CDR3 runs to 15 residues. The CDR3, as DNA: TGTGCCAGCAGCTTAGCCGGGACAGGGGCGTACGAGCAGTACTTC. It translates to CASSLAGTGAYEQYF.

V gene TRBV15 combines with J gene TRBJ2-2, with D maybe TRBD2 (5 bases). The CDR3 loop spans 15 amino acids. Deletions cut 3 bases from V and 1 base from J, with 9 bases between. Germline CDR1 and CDR2: LNHNV and YYDKDF (reference sequence). CDR3 bases: TGTGCCACCAGCAGGACCAGCGGGAACACCGGGGAGCTGTTTTTT. Translating it yields CATSRTSGNTGELFF.

The chain carries TRBV6-1 and TRBJ1-1; D is possibly TRBD1 (6 bases). This CDR3 is 16 amino acids long. Germline lookup yields CDR1 MNHNS and CDR2 SASEGT. Deletions cut 4 bases from V and 4 bases from J, with 19 bases between. The CDR3, as DNA: TGTGCCAGCAGTGCCCTGCCGGGGGGCAGAGGCACTGAAGCTTTCTTT. Translating gives CASSALPGGRGTEAFF.

The chain uses TRBV10-3 and TRBJ2-5; 7 nucleotides agree with TRBD2. The ends lost 11 bases at V and 0 bases at J; junction bases unmatched: 12. The CDR3 extends over 15 amino acids. CDR1 and CDR2 from the germline V gene are ENHRY and SYGVKD. CDR3 loop: CAAKEASGNQETQYF. CDR3 nucleotide sequence: TGTGCCGCCAAAGAGGCTAGCGGCAACCAAGAGACCCAGTACTTC.

The rearrangement joins TRBV11-2 to TRBJ2-1, with TRBD2 matching over 13 bases. CDR3 length: 16 residues. Losses at the gene ends were 4 bases for V and 7 bases for J; bases not matched to a gene: 7. Per the germline V gene, CDR1 is SGHAT and CDR2 is FQNNGV. The CDR3 region is CASSSLAGGLSNEQFF. In nucleotides, the CDR3 is TGTGCCAGCAGCTCACTAGCGGGAGGGCTGTCAAATGAGCAGTTCTTC.

The chain links TRBV9 to TRBJ2-7; D uncertain. The ends were cut back, 1 base at V and 2 bases at J, with 10 bases in the middle. The CDR3 has 14 residues. Germline assignment: CDR1 SGDLS and CDR2 YYNGEE. The CDR3 DNA sequence: TGTGCCAGCAGCGTAAATTCAGGCCCCTACGAGCAGTACTTC. Translation: CASSVNSGPYEQYF. The full variable domain, in which reference TRBV9 and TRBJ2-7 provide the parts outside the CDR3, is DSGVTQTPKHLITATGQRVTLRCSPRSGDLSVYWYQQSLDQGLQFLIQYYNGEERAKGNILERFSAQQFPDLHSELNLSSLELGDSALYFCASSVNSGPYEQYFGPGTRLTVT.